This entry lists 9 T cell receptor beta chains sequenced from one sample in a study of cytomegalovirus exposure and HLA in healthy donors. 13 Jbeta primers and 60 Vbeta primers were used for the PCR. Produced via immunoSEQ multiplex PCR; TCRdb's table is partial and in-frame only. The data contain 170,000 or so clones, about four fifths of them seen just once; the ten biggest clones take up 1%. The sample comprised PBMCs. The receptors were gathered from a woman in her forties or fifties in good health and CMV-seropositive.

V and J are TRBV4-3 and TRBJ1-5; D gene unclear. The CDR3 covers 15 residues. The germline V gene encodes CDR1 LGHNA and CDR2 YSLEER. Trimming stripped 0 bases from V and 5 bases from J, with 11 bases between. CDR3 loop: CASSQDTGFYQPQHF. The CDR3 DNA sequence: TGCGCCAGCAGCCAAGATACGGGATTCTATCAGCCCCAGCATTTT.

V gene TRBV15 combines with J gene TRBJ2-3; 8 nucleotides align to TRBD1. Germline CDR1 is LNHNV and CDR2 is YYDKDF (reference sequence). The CDR3 runs 16 residues. With 4 bases clipped from V and 2 bases from J, the junction kept 8 bases outside the gene matches. The CDR3 here is CATSKRTGGNTDTQYF. The CDR3 nucleotides read TGTGCCACCAGCAAGAGAACAGGGGGAAACACAGATACGCAGTATTTT.

The chain carries TRBV29-1 and TRBJ2-4, with a possible D match to TRBD1 (5 bases). V shed 4 bases and J shed 0 bases, with 7 bases lying between them. CDR3 length equals 13 residues. Germline V CDR1 and CDR2: SQVTM, ANQGSEA. In DNA, the CDR3 is TGCAGCGTTGGAGGACAAGCCAAAAACATTCAGTACTTC. As protein: CSVGGQAKNIQYF. The whole variable domain, remainder taken from reference TRBV29-1 and TRBJ2-4, is SAVISQKPSRDICQRGTSLTIQCQVDSQVTMMFWYRQQPGQSLTLIATANQGSEATYESGFVIDKFPISRPNLTFSTLTVSNMSPEDSSIYLCSVGGQAKNIQYFGAGTRLSVL.

This clone was counted a few times. The chain employs TRBV7-9 and TRBJ1-2; D not resolved. Between the trimmed V and J ends, which lost 1 base and 2 bases, there was a span of 5 bases. The germline CDR1 and CDR2 sequences are SEHNR and FQNEAQ (reference sequence). CDR3 length equals 13 residues. CDR3 residues: CASSLGENYGYTF. The CDR3 DNA follows: TGTGCCAGCAGCTTAGGAGAAAACTATGGCTACACCTTC.

This sequence joins TRBV4-1 and TRBJ1-1; TRBD1 is a possible D gene (6 bases). Trimming took off 6 bases at V and 0 bases at J, with 14 bases between the two ends. CDR1 and CDR2 (germline): MGHRA, YSYEKL. This CDR3 contains 15 residues. In DNA form, the CDR3 reads TGCGCCAGCAGTCACAACGGACAGCTGAACACTGAAGCTTTCTTT. Translating it yields CASSHNGQLNTEAFF.

In its sample, this clone was seen a few times. The V gene is TRBV19, the J gene TRBJ1-5; TRBD1 matches at 7 bases. This CDR3 has 18 residues. With V trimmed by 3 bases and J by 0 bases, 11 bases remained unmatched. Germline CDR1 reads LNHDA; CDR2 reads SQIVND (reference sequence). The CDR3 region has the DNA TGTGCCAGTAGTATTGGCCCTACAGGGGCATATAGCAATCAGCCCCAGCATTTT. It yields the protein CASSIGPTGAYSNQPQHF.

CDR3 region: CASSSGQGAADTQYF. CDR3 nucleotides: TGCGCCAGCAGCTCCGGACAGGGGGCGGCAGATACGCAGTATTTT. The chain uses TRBV5-1 and TRBJ2-3, with 11 bases aligning to TRBD1. Germline CDR1 SGHRS, CDR2 YFSETQ. J lost 4 bases, V lost 3 bases, and 4 bases had no gene match. This CDR3 contains 15 residues.

This chain connects TRBV9 to TRBJ1-2; 12 bases are shared with TRBD1. The V gene end was trimmed by 0 bases and the J gene end by 2 bases; junction bases not matched to a gene: 5. CDR1 SGDLS and CDR2 YYNGEE come from the germline V gene. The CDR3 runs to 17 residues. The CDR3 DNA reads TGTGCCAGCAGCGTAGCCGGGACAGGGGGCATCAACTATGGCTACACCTTC. The encoded protein is CASSVAGTGGINYGYTF.

As for this clone: Other DNA sequences in this sample translate to the same CDR3. V is TRBV5-1 and J is TRBJ2-3; 7 positions agree with TRBD2. CDR1 is SGHRS and CDR2 is YFSETQ in the germline V gene. This CDR3 contains 14 residues. Trimming removed 0 bases from V and 4 bases from J; junction bases left unmatched: 2. The CDR3 sequence: CASSLAGRADTQYF. Written as DNA, the CDR3 is TGCGCCAGCAGCTTGGCAGGGAGGGCAGATACGCAGTATTTT.